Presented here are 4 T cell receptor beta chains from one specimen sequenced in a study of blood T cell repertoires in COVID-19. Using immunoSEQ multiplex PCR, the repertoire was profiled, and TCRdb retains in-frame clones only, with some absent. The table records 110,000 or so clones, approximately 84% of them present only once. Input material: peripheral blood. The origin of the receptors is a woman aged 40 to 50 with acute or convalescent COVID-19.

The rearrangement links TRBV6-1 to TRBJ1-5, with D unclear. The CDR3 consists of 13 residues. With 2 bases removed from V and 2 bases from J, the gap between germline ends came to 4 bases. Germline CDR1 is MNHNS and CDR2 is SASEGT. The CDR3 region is CASSERGNQPQHF. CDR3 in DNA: TGTGCCAGCAGTGAACGGGGCAATCAGCCCCAGCATTTT.

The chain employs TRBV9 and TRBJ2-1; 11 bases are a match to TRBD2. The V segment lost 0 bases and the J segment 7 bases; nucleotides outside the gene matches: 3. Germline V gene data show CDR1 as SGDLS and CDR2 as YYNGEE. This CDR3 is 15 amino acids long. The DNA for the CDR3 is TGTGCCAGCAGCGTAGGACTAGCGGGGTTTAATGAGCAGTTCTTC. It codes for CASSVGLAGFNEQFF. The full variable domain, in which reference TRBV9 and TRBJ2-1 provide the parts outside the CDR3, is DSGVTQTPKHLITATGQRVTLRCSPRSGDLSVYWYQQSLDQGLQFLIQYYNGEERAKGNILERFSAQQFPDLHSELNLSSLELGDSALYFCASSVGLAGFNEQFFGPGTRLTVL.

The CDR3 loop reads CARGEGTHTGELFF. In nucleotides, the CDR3 is TGTGCTCGCGGGGAAGGGACTCACACCGGGGAGCTGTTTTTT. The chain employs TRBV30 and TRBJ2-2; weak D call: TRBD2 (6 bases). The germline V gene has CDR1 GTSNPN and CDR2 SVGIG (reference sequence). The CDR3 contains 14 residues.

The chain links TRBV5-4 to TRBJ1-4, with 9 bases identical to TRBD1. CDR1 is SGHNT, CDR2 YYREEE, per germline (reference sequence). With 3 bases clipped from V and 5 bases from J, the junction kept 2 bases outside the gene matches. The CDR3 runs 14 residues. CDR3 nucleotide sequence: TGTGCCAGCAGCTCCGGGACAGGGAATGAAAAACTGTTTTTT. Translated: CASSSGTGNEKLFF. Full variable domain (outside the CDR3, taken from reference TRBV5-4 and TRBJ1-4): ETGVTQSPTHLIKTRGQQVTLRCSSQSGHNTVSWYQQALGQGPQFIFQYYREEENGRGNFPPRFSGLQFPNYSSELNVNALELDDSALYLCASSSGTGNEKLFFGSGTQLSVL.